This T cell receptor beta chain was obtained from a study of cytotoxic CD8 clonotypes in ibrutinib-treated CLL. Concerning this clone: Its antigen remains unidentified.

The assay was immunoSEQ multiplex PCR, and TCRdb's table has in-frame clones only and misses some. The sample has 110,000 to 150,000 clones, roughly three quarters seen once. The CDR3 totals 15 residues. In germline, CDR1 is SGHTA, CDR2 FQGTGA. The trim removed 0 bases at V and 5 bases at J, leaving 4 bases unmatched. Overall study findings and caveats: On treatment, the uncommon public clonotypes contracted or remained stable.

Sequenced here: PBMCs, sampled after 24 months of ibrutinib treatment. This clonotype was sampled from a human donor with chronic lymphocytic leukemia. The chain employs TRBV7-3 and TRBJ2-3; 8 bases are a match to TRBD2. CDR3 in amino acids: CASSLTGTRLDTQYF. In DNA, the CDR3 is TGTGCCAGCAGCTTAACGGGGACTAGGTTAGATACGCAGTATTTT.